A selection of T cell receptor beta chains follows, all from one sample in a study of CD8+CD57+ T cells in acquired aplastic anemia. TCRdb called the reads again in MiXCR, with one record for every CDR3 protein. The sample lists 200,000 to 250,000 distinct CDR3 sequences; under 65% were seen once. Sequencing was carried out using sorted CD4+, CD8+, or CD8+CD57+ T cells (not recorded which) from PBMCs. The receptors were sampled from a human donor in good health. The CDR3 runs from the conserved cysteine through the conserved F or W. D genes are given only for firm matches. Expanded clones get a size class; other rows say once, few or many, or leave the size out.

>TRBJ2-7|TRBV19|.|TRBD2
CASSIDRRGGAVQYF
TGTGCCAGTAGTATAGATCGACGGGGAGGGGCCGTGCAGTACTTC
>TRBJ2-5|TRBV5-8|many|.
CASSLGQEETQYF
TGTGCCAGCAGCTTGGGGCAGGAAGAGACCCAGTACTTC
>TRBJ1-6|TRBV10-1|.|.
CASTVGEGSPLHF
TGCGCCAGCACAGTAGGGGAAGGATCACCCCTCCACTTT
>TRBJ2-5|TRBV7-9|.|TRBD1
CASSGARGQETQYF
TGTGCCAGCAGCGGTGCCAGGGGGCAGGAGACCCAGTACTTC
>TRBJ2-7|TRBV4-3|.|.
CASSQYGANYEQYF
TGCGCCAGCAGCCAGTACGGGGCGAACTACGAGCAGTACTTC
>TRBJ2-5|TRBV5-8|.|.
CASITHMGRETQYF
TGTGCCAGCATCACTCACATGGGCCGGGAGACCCAGTACTTC
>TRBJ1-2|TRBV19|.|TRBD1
CASSATGANYGYTF
TGTGCCAGTAGTGCGACAGGGGCTAACTATGGCTACACCTTC
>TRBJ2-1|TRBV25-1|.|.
CASSVWGAGNEQFF
TGTGCCAGCAGTGTATGGGGGGCGGGGAATGAGCAGTTCTTC
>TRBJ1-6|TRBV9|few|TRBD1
CASSAQGGGDSPLHF
TGTGCCAGCAGCGCCCAGGGGGGAGGAGATTCACCCCTCCACTTT
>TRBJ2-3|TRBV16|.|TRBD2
CASSQVAGVTDTQYF
TGTGCCAGCAGCCAAGTAGCGGGAGTCACAGATACGCAGTATTTT
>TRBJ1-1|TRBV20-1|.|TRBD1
CSARGDREYNEAFF
TGCAGTGCTAGGGGGGACAGAGAGTACAATGAAGCTTTCTTT
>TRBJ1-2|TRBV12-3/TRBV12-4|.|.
CASSPDDRYYTF
TGTGCCAGCAGTCCTGATGACAGGTACTACACCTTC
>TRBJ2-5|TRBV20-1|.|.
CSASQWERQQETQYF
TGCAGTGCTAGTCAGTGGGAGAGGCAACAAGAGACCCAGTACTTC
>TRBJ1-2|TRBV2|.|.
CASSEAWGEGYTF
TGTGCCAGCAGTGAAGCCTGGGGTGAAGGCTACACCTTC
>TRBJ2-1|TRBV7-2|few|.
CAMSRESYNEQFF
TGTGCTATGTCCCGGGAATCCTACAATGAGCAGTTCTTC
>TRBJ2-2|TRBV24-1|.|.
CATSDLNRNTGELFF
TGTGCCACCAGTGATTTGAACAGGAACACCGGGGAGCTGTTTTTT
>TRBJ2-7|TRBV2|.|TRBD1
CASRAGTGGDEQYF
TGTGCCAGCAGAGCCGGGACAGGGGGCGACGAGCAGTACTTC
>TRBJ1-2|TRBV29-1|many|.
CSVGVGGESYGYTF
TGCAGCGTGGGAGTGGGAGGGGAGAGCTATGGCTACACCTTC
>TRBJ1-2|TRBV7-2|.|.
CASSLGTRIIDYTF
TGTGCCAGCAGCTTAGGAACCAGGATTATCGACTACACCTTC
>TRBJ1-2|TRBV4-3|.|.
CASSQVRGATNGYTF
TGCGCCAGCAGCCAAGTACGAGGGGCTACGAATGGCTACACCTTC
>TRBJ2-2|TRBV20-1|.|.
CSASGHANTGELFF
TGCAGTGCTTCGGGACATGCGAACACCGGGGAGCTGTTTTTT
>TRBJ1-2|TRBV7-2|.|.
CASSLTSRAAYYGYTF
TGTGCCAGCAGCTTAACTAGCAGGGCTGCCTACTATGGCTACACCTTC
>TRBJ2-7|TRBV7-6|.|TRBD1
CASSFIYRGEQYF
TGTGCCAGCAGCTTTATTTACAGGGGCGAGCAGTACTTC